This is a list of T cell receptor beta chains from one sample in a study of OX40 agonist ivuxolimab in advanced cancers. This table comes from immunoSEQ multiplex PCR, and its TCRdb copy is limited to in-frame clones, with some not included. The sample includes around 95,000 clones, roughly 91% of them seen just once. The sequenced sample was CD4+ or CD8+ T cells sorted from blood, obtained in a trial of the OX40 agonist ivuxolimab. The receptors shown here come from an adult with an advanced solid tumor such as melanoma, head and neck, liver or kidney cancer. Both conserved end residues are part of each CDR3. The order of the fields is J gene, clone size, V gene, D gene, CDR3 protein, CDR3 DNA. D genes are given only for firm matches. Size is stated for part of the rows, as once, few or many counts, or as a class when the clone is expanded.

J gene: TRBJ1-4
clone size: -
V gene: TRBV2
D gene: -
CDR3 protein: CASSGALTGSEKLFF
CDR3 DNA: TGTGCCAGCAGTGGCGCCTTGACAGGCTCCGAAAAACTGTTTTTT

J gene: TRBJ1-2
clone size: once
V gene: TRBV7-9
D gene: -
CDR3 protein: CASSWDIRWGGYTF
CDR3 DNA: TGTGCCAGCAGCTGGGACATCAGATGGGGAGGCTACACCTTC

J gene: TRBJ2-7
clone size: -
V gene: TRBV5-4
D gene: -
CDR3 protein: CASSRDTTSEQYF
CDR3 DNA: TGTGCCAGCAGCCGGGACACCACCAGCGAGCAGTACTTC

J gene: TRBJ2-7
clone size: -
V gene: TRBV5-1
D gene: TRBD1
CDR3 protein: CASSLVGTAYEQYF
CDR3 DNA: TGCGCCAGCAGCTTGGTGGGGACAGCTTACGAGCAGTACTTC

J gene: TRBJ1-4
clone size: once
V gene: TRBV7-9
D gene: -
CDR3 protein: CASSPEGRVGEKLFF
CDR3 DNA: TGTGCCAGCAGCCCTGAAGGACGCGTCGGTGAAAAACTGTTTTTT

J gene: TRBJ2-5
clone size: -
V gene: TRBV6-5
D gene: -
CDR3 protein: CASSYGFSGAQETQYF
CDR3 DNA: TGTGCCAGCAGTTATGGGTTTTCGGGGGCGCAAGAGACCCAGTACTTC

J gene: TRBJ2-5
clone size: -
V gene: TRBV14
D gene: -
CDR3 protein: CASSQAGWYVQETQYF
CDR3 DNA: TGTGCCAGCAGCCAGGCAGGGTGGTACGTCCAAGAGACCCAGTACTTC

J gene: TRBJ2-1
clone size: -
V gene: TRBV10-3
D gene: -
CDR3 protein: CAISEIRGGSYNEQFF
CDR3 DNA: TGTGCCATCAGTGAGATCCGTGGGGGGTCCTACAATGAGCAGTTCTTC

J gene: TRBJ1-6
clone size: few
V gene: TRBV2
D gene: -
CDR3 protein: CASSGQNNSPLHF
CDR3 DNA: TGTGCCAGCAGTGGGCAAAATAATTCACCCCTCCACTTT

J gene: TRBJ1-2
clone size: -
V gene: TRBV5-1
D gene: -
CDR3 protein: CASSMGTPGSYGYTF
CDR3 DNA: TGCGCCAGCAGCATGGGGACACCCGGTAGCTATGGCTACACCTTC

J gene: TRBJ2-7
clone size: -
V gene: TRBV19
D gene: TRBD1
CDR3 protein: CASSDHFRQGSYEQYF
CDR3 DNA: TGTGCCAGTAGCGACCATTTTCGACAGGGATCCTACGAGCAGTACTTC

J gene: TRBJ2-1
clone size: -
V gene: TRBV6-1
D gene: -
CDR3 protein: CASSESRLGAANEQFF
CDR3 DNA: TGTGCCAGCAGTGAATCCCGCTTGGGGGCGGCTAATGAGCAGTTCTTC

J gene: TRBJ2-7
clone size: -
V gene: TRBV5-4
D gene: -
CDR3 protein: CASSLGPFSHEQYF
CDR3 DNA: TGTGCCAGCAGCTTGGGCCCATTCTCCCACGAGCAGTACTTC

J gene: TRBJ2-5
clone size: -
V gene: TRBV4-3
D gene: -
CDR3 protein: CASSPTGGNSRETQYF
CDR3 DNA: TGCGCCAGCAGCCCCACTGGAGGGAACAGTCGTGAGACCCAGTACTTC

J gene: TRBJ1-3
clone size: once
V gene: TRBV5-1
D gene: -
CDR3 protein: CASSPSVGSGNTIYF
CDR3 DNA: TGCGCCAGCAGCCCGTCGGTGGGCTCTGGAAACACCATATATTTT

J gene: TRBJ2-1
clone size: -
V gene: TRBV7-2
D gene: -
CDR3 protein: CASSLYSLNEQFF
CDR3 DNA: TGTGCCAGCAGCTTATACAGTCTCAATGAGCAGTTCTTC

J gene: TRBJ1-1
clone size: -
V gene: TRBV11-3
D gene: -
CDR3 protein: CASSLGGLNTEAFF
CDR3 DNA: TGTGCCAGCAGCTTGGGGGGGCTGAACACTGAAGCTTTCTTT

J gene: TRBJ1-1
clone size: -
V gene: TRBV2
D gene: -
CDR3 protein: CASSTQRGNTEAFF
CDR3 DNA: TGTGCCAGCAGTACACAGAGGGGGAACACTGAAGCTTTCTTT

J gene: TRBJ1-6
clone size: -
V gene: TRBV30
D gene: -
CDR3 protein: CALDTGGNSPLHF
CDR3 DNA: TGTGCCTTGGACACAGGAGGTAATTCACCCCTCCACTTT

J gene: TRBJ2-4
clone size: -
V gene: TRBV11-2
D gene: -
CDR3 protein: CASRDVDIQYF
CDR3 DNA: TGTGCCAGCAGGGACGTAGACATTCAGTACTTC

J gene: TRBJ2-2
clone size: -
V gene: TRBV30
D gene: TRBD1
CDR3 protein: CACHNQGAQTGELFF
CDR3 DNA: TGTGCCTGCCACAACCAGGGGGCGCAGACCGGGGAGCTGTTTTTT

J gene: TRBJ2-3
clone size: -
V gene: TRBV14
D gene: -
CDR3 protein: CASSQITDTQYF
CDR3 DNA: TGTGCCAGCAGCCAAATAACAGATACGCAGTATTTT

J gene: TRBJ1-4
clone size: -
V gene: TRBV2
D gene: -
CDR3 protein: CASSEEGLRSNEKLFF
CDR3 DNA: TGTGCCAGCAGTGAAGAGGGACTGAGGTCTAATGAAAAACTGTTTTTT

J gene: TRBJ2-2
clone size: -
V gene: TRBV4-3
D gene: TRBD1
CDR3 protein: CASSQGTGVTGELFF
CDR3 DNA: TGCGCCAGCAGCCAAGGGACAGGGGTCACCGGGGAGCTGTTTTTT

J gene: TRBJ2-1
clone size: -
V gene: TRBV28
D gene: -
CDR3 protein: CASSFSQGDNEQFF
CDR3 DNA: TGTGCCAGCAGTTTTAGTCAAGGGGACAATGAGCAGTTCTTC

J gene: TRBJ1-1
clone size: -
V gene: TRBV5-5
D gene: TRBD1
CDR3 protein: CASSPEIDRVNTEAFF
CDR3 DNA: TGTGCCAGCAGCCCGGAAATCGACAGGGTGAACACTGAAGCTTTCTTT

J gene: TRBJ2-2
clone size: -
V gene: TRBV5-1
D gene: -
CDR3 protein: CASGRGAYTGELFF
CDR3 DNA: TGCGCCAGCGGCAGGGGAGCGTACACCGGGGAGCTGTTTTTT

J gene: TRBJ2-7
clone size: -
V gene: TRBV6-6
D gene: -
CDR3 protein: CASSLGDYGEQYF
CDR3 DNA: TGTGCCAGCAGCCTCGGGGATTATGGCGAGCAGTACTTC

J gene: TRBJ2-1
clone size: -
V gene: TRBV2
D gene: -
CDR3 protein: CASTLLSSYNEQFF
CDR3 DNA: TGTGCCAGCACCCTCCTCAGCTCCTACAATGAGCAGTTCTTC

J gene: TRBJ2-1
clone size: -
V gene: TRBV11-2
D gene: -
CDR3 protein: CASSTGTDSYNEQFF
CDR3 DNA: TGTGCCAGCAGCACAGGGACTGACTCCTACAATGAGCAGTTCTTC